This note documents a single T cell receptor beta chain sequence. This sample stems from a study of blood T cell repertoires in COVID-19. Study-level information: PBMCs, B-cell-depleted T cells, or T cells provided the cDNA or gDNA that made up the material.

Germline CDR1 is LGHDT and CDR2 is YNNKEL (reference sequence). The CDR3 length is 15 residues. V lost 6 bases, J lost 1 base, and 15 bases lay in between. Per the study methods: Researchers report that nucleated cell counts were estimated from reference gene primer amplification. Produced via immunoSEQ multiplex PCR; TCRdb's table is partial and in-frame only. For V, J and clone size, that table is used; D and trimming come from the DNA. The sample lists tens of thousands of clones; around four fifths were seen once. The clonotype was recovered from a human donor in a cohort sampled during active COVID-19. This rearrangement joins TRBV3-1 (or the pseudogene TRBV3-2) to TRBJ2-5; possible D gene TRBD1, 6 bases. Input material: peripheral blood. The CDR3 sequence is CASSKGGRGQETQYF. As DNA, the CDR3 is TGTGCCAGCAGTAAAGGGGGAAGGGGCCAAGAGACCCAGTACTTC.